This is a list of T cell receptor beta chains from one sample in a study of technical replicates of blood from several donors. Method: immunoSEQ multiplex PCR; TCRdb's copy keeps in-frame clones and lacks some. This table holds roughly 45,000 clones, 80% to 95% found once. Sequencing input: PBMCs. These receptors all stem from a human donor in good health. Some clones in this sample may be carry-over from other donors' samples. Both conserved end residues are part of each CDR3.

TRBV30	TRBJ2-7	CAWSGDSVYEQYF
TRBV19	TRBJ1-1	CASSIGAALRTEAFF
TRBV19	TRBJ2-2	CASSPRGYNTGELFF
TRBV7-6	TRBJ2-1	CASSPATEEQFF
TRBV7-8	TRBJ2-7	CASSLGNRGPYEQYF
TRBV27	TRBJ2-7	CASTTLLAGGRQYF
TRBV5-4	TRBJ2-7	CASSLWAGIEQYF
TRBV7-2	TRBJ2-2	CASSSSTGELFF
TRBV11-2	TRBJ1-2	CASTHSSGYGYTF
TRBV2	TRBJ2-1	CASKTLAGVYNEQFF
TRBV4-2	TRBJ2-1	CASSPLFGLASNEQFF
TRBV5-1	TRBJ2-3	CASSPGLAGGPDTQYF
TRBV7-8	TRBJ1-2	CASSLDRGYGYTF
TRBV4-1	TRBJ2-1	CASSPGTRRSSYNEQFF
TRBV2	TRBJ2-3	CASVPGLASTDTQYF
TRBV6-1	TRBJ1-6	CASSVAGTGFRNLSPLHF